The 18 T cell receptor beta chains given below trace back to one sample, sequenced in a study of identical twins. One entry per CDR3 protein results from TCRdb running MiXCR on the 5' RACE reads. The repertoire holds 450,000 or so distinct CDR3 sequences, with 11% to 15% as singletons. These data also formed part of another study, on yellow fever vaccine responses in identical twins.

The sequencing input was CD4+ T cells sorted from blood. These receptors were obtained from a woman aged 18-29 years in good health.

J is TRBJ2-5 and V is TRBV15; 13 bases align to TRBD2. This CDR3 has 17 amino acids. Looked up from germline, CDR1 is LNHNV and CDR2 is YYDKDF (reference sequence). The V gene end was trimmed by 5 bases and the J gene end by 1 base; junction bases not matched to a gene: 7. CDR3 region: CATSRGLAGALQETQYF. CDR3 nucleotide sequence: TGTGCCACCAGCCGAGGACTAGCGGGGGCCCTCCAAGAGACCCAGTACTTC.

The chain is built from TRBV6-5 and TRBJ2-1, with TRBD1 matching 7 bases. Per germline, CDR1 MNHEY and CDR2 SVGAGI. CDR3 length: 16 residues. The junction had 4 bases not matched to a gene; V was cut back by 2 bases and J by 0 bases. The CDR3 reads CASSYRGTVSYNEQFF. The CDR3 nucleotides are TGTGCCAGCAGTTACCGAGGGACAGTCTCCTACAATGAGCAGTTCTTC.

Only a few counts were recorded for this clonotype. V and J are TRBV4-3 and TRBJ2-3; D call uncertain. The V end was cut by 1 base, the J end by 6 bases, with 11 bases between. The CDR3 sequence is 14 residues long. The V gene's germline CDR1 is LGHNA and CDR2 YSLEER. CDR3 nucleotide sequence: TGCGCCAGCAGCCAAGTCCAGAAAAGGGATACGCAGTATTTT. Translating gives CASSQVQKRDTQYF.

The table lists this clonotype with many counts. V gene TRBV6-2 or TRBV6-3 combines with J gene TRBJ2-7, with 7 bases fitting TRBD2. This CDR3 region has 13 residues. Per germline, CDR1 MNHEY and CDR2 SVGEGT. After removal of 6 bases from V and 0 bases from J, the junction contained 2 bases not matched to a gene. CDR3 region: CASRASGSYEQYF. CDR3 DNA: TGTGCCAGCAGGGCTAGCGGCTCCTACGAGCAGTACTTC.

The sample holds a few counts of this clonotype. This rearrangement joins TRBV20-1 to TRBJ2-1; 8 bases are a match to TRBD1. Per the germline V gene, CDR1 is DFQATT and CDR2 is SNEGSKA (reference sequence). CDR3 length equals 16 residues. Unmatched junction bases numbered 11, after V lost 0 bases and J lost 7 bases. CDR3 in DNA: TGCAGTGCTAGAGATCGGGACAGGTTGCTTACAAATGAGCAGTTCTTC. Encoded protein: CSARDRDRLLTNEQFF.

The chain is built from TRBV29-1 and TRBJ2-7, with TRBD1 matching 9 bases. The CDR3 is 13 amino acids. Losses at the gene ends were 7 bases for V and 1 base for J; bases not matched to a gene: 5. Germline-derived CDR1 and CDR2 are SQVTM and ANQGSEA. CDR3 residues: CSAFGQGSYEQYF. The CDR3 bases are TGCAGCGCCTTCGGACAGGGGTCCTACGAGCAGTACTTC.

This clonotype was seen at least ten times. The chain is built from TRBV6-1 and TRBJ1-1; D uncertain. This CDR3 contains 13 residues. CDR1 and CDR2 from the germline V gene are MNHNS and SASEGT. The ends were cut back, 3 bases at V and 1 base at J, with 6 bases in the middle. CDR3 sequence: CASSDTWNTEAFF. CDR3 in DNA: TGTGCCAGCAGTGACACCTGGAACACTGAAGCTTTCTTT.

V is TRBV7-2 and J is TRBJ2-5; TRBD1 matches 9 bases. Germline CDR1 reads SGHTA; CDR2 reads FQGNSA. The CDR3 is made up of 15 amino acids. J lost 7 bases, V lost 1 base, and 7 bases had no gene match. The CDR3 spells CASSLGGQGVVTQYF. The DNA for the CDR3 is TGTGCCAGCAGCTTAGGGGGACAGGGAGTGGTGACCCAGTACTTC.

This clonotype was recorded many times. The chain joins TRBV6-1 to TRBJ2-7; possible D gene TRBD2, 6 bases. CDR1 is MNHNS, CDR2 SASEGT, per germline. Trimming removed 6 bases from V and 2 bases from J, with 20 bases in between. The CDR3 runs to 16 residues. CDR3 nucleotide sequence: TGTGCCAGCAGACCCTCTGGGGCCGGGAGCCCCTACGAGCAGTACTTC. This encodes CASRPSGAGSPYEQYF.

This clonotype was seen a handful of times. The genes are TRBV29-1 and TRBJ2-1, with 13 bases fitting TRBD2. V lost 0 bases, J lost 4 bases, and 9 bases stayed unmatched. Germline CDR1 SQVTM, CDR2 ANQGSEA. The CDR3 contains 18 residues. The CDR3 DNA reads TGCAGCGTTGAAGAAAGGACTAGCGGGGGCCTCACTTACAATGAGCAGTTCTTC. It is translated as CSVEERTSGGLTYNEQFF.

The chain employs TRBV20-1 and TRBJ2-7, with 8 bases lining up with TRBD1. The CDR3 runs 13 residues. Germline V lookup: CDR1 DFQATT, CDR2 SNEGSKA (reference sequence). The ends lost 6 bases at V and 5 bases at J; junction bases unmatched: 9. CDR3 nucleotides: TGCAGTGCCCCAGAGACAGGGGTCCACGAGCAGTACTTC. This encodes CSAPETGVHEQYF.

There are a few counts of this clonotype. The gene calls are TRBV25-1 and TRBJ2-7, with D possibly TRBD1 on 7 matching bases. This CDR3 comprises 13 residues. Germline V gives CDR1 MGHDK, CDR2 SYGVNS. Trimming shortened V by 4 bases and J by 4 bases, and 11 bases separated the two germline ends. CDR3 residues: CASSAGGLYEQYF. Here the CDR3 DNA reads TGTGCCAGCAGTGCAGGGGGGCTATACGAGCAGTACTTC.

This clonotype was recorded a few times. DNA for the CDR3: TGTGCCAGCAGCTCAGGTCTCGAGCAGTTCTTC. Translated, it gives CASSSGLEQFF. The rearrangement links TRBV7-9 to TRBJ2-1; D gene ambiguous. Trimming cost V 4 bases and J 10 bases, with 8 bases left between them. The CDR3 consists of 11 residues. Germline V gives CDR1 SEHNR, CDR2 FQNEAQ (reference sequence).

This clonotype was detected only a few times. The chain employs TRBV6-1 and TRBJ2-7; D call uncertain. This CDR3 region has 13 residues. Germline V CDR1 and CDR2: MNHNS, SASEGT. V was clipped by 8 bases and J by 3 bases, with 14 bases between them. CDR3 sequence (DNA): TGTGCCAGCCGATTAGGAATAAACTACGAGCAGTACTTC. It translates to CASRLGINYEQYF.

The chain links TRBV6-1 to TRBJ1-6; maybe TRBD1 (6 bases). Germline values: CDR1 MNHNS, CDR2 SASEGT. This CDR3 has 14 amino acids. V lost 6 bases and J 7 bases, leaving 13 bases between the germline ends. CDR3 bases: TGTGCCAGCAGATGGAGGACAGCGAATTCACCCCTCCACTTT. It codes for CASRWRTANSPLHF.

This clonotype was counted only a few times. The chain recombines TRBV5-1 with TRBJ2-5, with 7 bases that match TRBD2. Germline V gives CDR1 SGHRS, CDR2 YFSETQ. V gave up 2 bases and J gave up 4 bases; unmatched junction bases: 14. The CDR3 is 17 amino acids. CDR3 nucleotide sequence: TGCGCCAGCAGCTTCAGGCAGGGACTAAATCCGGGAGAGACCCAGTACTTC. It translates to CASSFRQGLNPGETQYF.

This clonotype was seen more than once but under ten times. This rearrangement joins TRBV12-3 or TRBV12-4 to TRBJ2-3; 11 bases fit TRBD2. The CDR3 has 20 amino acids. V trimming: 4 bases; J trimming: 6 bases; junction bases outside the gene matches: 21. DNA for the CDR3: TGTGCCAGCAGTTCCGGGCCCGGTCCTCAACTAGCGGGGGAGCAGGATACGCAGTATTTT. This gives the protein CASSSGPGPQLAGEQDTQYF.

This clonotype has more than one count but fewer than ten. This sequence joins TRBV20-1 and TRBJ1-1, with D unresolved. Germline V gene data show CDR1 as DFQATT and CDR2 as SNEGSKA (reference sequence). V dropped 3 bases and J dropped 10 bases, with 12 bases sitting between them. CDR3 length: 11 amino acids. The CDR3 nucleotides read TGCAGTGCTAGTTCAGCCAGAGCAGCTTTCTTT. Protein sequence: CSASSARAAFF.